A single sample gave rise to the 8 T cell receptor beta chains below, sequenced in a study of early T cells in non-severe SARS-CoV-2 infection. TCRdb redid the calling of the 5' RACE reads with MiXCR, one entry per CDR3 protein. This sample has 60,000 or so distinct CDR3 sequences, with approximately 12% found just once. Sequencing was done on a sample of whole blood. The receptors were sampled from an adult who was a healthcare worker with PCR-confirmed SARS-CoV-2 infection or an uninfected control (not recorded which).

This clonotype is a singleton in its sample. The genes are TRBV20-1 and TRBJ2-7; TRBD2 matches 8 bases. J lost 0 bases, V lost 1 base, and 8 bases had no gene match. The CDR3 sequence is 16 residues long. Germline V CDR1 and CDR2: DFQATT, SNEGSKA (reference sequence). The CDR3 DNA follows: TGCAGTGCTAGAGTCACCCGAGGGACTAGCTCCTACGAGCAGTACTTC. This codes for CSARVTRGTSSYEQYF.

The rearrangement uses TRBV29-1 and TRBJ2-1; D is undetermined. The V and J ends lost 4 bases and 8 bases respectively, with 6 bases between them. This CDR3 contains 10 residues. The germline CDR1 and CDR2 sequences are SQVTM and ANQGSEA. The CDR3 DNA reads TGCAGCGTTGTGAGCTATGAGCAGTTCTTC. Translation: CSVVSYEQFF.

This clonotype was observed a few times. The V and J genes are TRBV28 and TRBJ2-3; D is unclear. Trimming took off 4 bases at V and 2 bases at J, with 7 bases between the two ends. Germline loops: CDR1 MDHEN, CDR2 SYDVKM. The CDR3 has 13 amino acids. CDR3 in amino acids: CASSSLATDTQYF. DNA of the CDR3: TGTGCCAGCAGTTCATTGGCCACAGATACGCAGTATTTT.

This clonotype was counted between two and nine times. The chain is built from TRBV7-8 and TRBJ2-7; no reliable D call. V lost 5 bases and J lost 3, with 11 bases in between. CDR1 and CDR2 from the germline V gene are SGHVS and FQNEAQ. The CDR3 runs 13 residues. The CDR3 DNA sequence: TGTGCCAGCAGCCAATCGGCCGACTACGAGCAGTACTTC. Translation: CASSQSADYEQYF.

This clonotype was observed at least ten times. The V call is TRBV20-1, the J call TRBJ2-5; 8 bases map to TRBD2. Germline CDR1 reads DFQATT; CDR2 reads SNEGSKA (reference sequence). This CDR3 region has 13 residues. V lost 0 bases, J lost 7 bases, and 4 bases stayed unmatched. CDR3 sequence reads: CSARDGGGSTQYF. The DNA of the CDR3 is TGCAGTGCTAGAGACGGGGGGGGCTCGACCCAGTACTTC.

The chain is built from TRBV6-1 and TRBJ2-7; maybe TRBD2 (6 bases). The CDR3 length is 15 residues. V was clipped by 6 bases and J by 0 bases, with 15 bases between them. CDR1 is MNHNS and CDR2 is SASEGT in the germline V gene. The CDR3 nucleotides read TGTGCCAGCAGGACCAGCGGGTACCGCTCCTACGAGCAGTACTTC. Translated: CASRTSGYRSYEQYF.

In DNA, the CDR3 is TGCAGTGCTAACCGGGACAATCCGCCGTTCAGTGAGCAGTTCTTC. Its protein is CSANRDNPPFSEQFF. The V and J genes are TRBV20-1 and TRBJ2-1, with D perhaps TRBD1 (6 bases). Between the trimmed V and J ends, which lost 4 bases and 9 bases, there was a span of 22 bases. The CDR3 is made up of 15 amino acids. The germline gives CDR1 DFQATT, CDR2 SNEGSKA (reference sequence).

This clonotype was seen only a few times. This sequence joins TRBV28 and TRBJ1-1; the D is unclear. V dropped 4 bases and J dropped 11 bases, with 11 bases sitting between them. The CDR3 extends over 11 amino acids. Germline V gives CDR1 MDHEN, CDR2 SYDVKM. The DNA for the CDR3 is TGTGCCAGCAGTTGGATGGGTGGCGCTTTCTTT. This encodes CASSWMGGAFF.